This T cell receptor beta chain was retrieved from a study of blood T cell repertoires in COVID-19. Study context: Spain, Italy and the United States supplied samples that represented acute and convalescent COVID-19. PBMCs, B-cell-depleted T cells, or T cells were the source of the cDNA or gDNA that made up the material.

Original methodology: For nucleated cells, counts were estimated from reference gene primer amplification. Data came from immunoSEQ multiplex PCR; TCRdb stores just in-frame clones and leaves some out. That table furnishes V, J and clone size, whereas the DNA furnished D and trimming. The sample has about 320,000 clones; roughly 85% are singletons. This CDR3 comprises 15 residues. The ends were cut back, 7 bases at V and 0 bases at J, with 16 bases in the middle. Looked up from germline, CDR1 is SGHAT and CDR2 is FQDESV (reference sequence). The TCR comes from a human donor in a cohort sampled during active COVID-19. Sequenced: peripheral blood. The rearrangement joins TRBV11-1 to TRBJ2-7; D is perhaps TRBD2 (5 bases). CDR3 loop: CASTLGGSVSYEQYF. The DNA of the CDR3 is TGTGCCAGCACCCTAGGAGGATCGGTCTCCTACGAGCAGTACTTC.